The 26 T cell receptor beta chains reported below all come from one sample, sequenced in a study of blood T cell repertoires in COVID-19. Assay: immunoSEQ multiplex PCR; the TCRdb copy retains only in-frame clones and omits some. The sample lists 100,000 to 130,000 clones, over 60% occurring once. Sequenced input: peripheral blood. The receptor set was obtained from a man between 65 and 85 years old with acute or convalescent COVID-19.

The chain combines TRBV5-6 with TRBJ1-5; D may be TRBD1 (6 bases). The CDR3 has 15 residues. The V gene's germline CDR1 is SGHDT and CDR2 YYEEEE. V was pared by 1 base and J by 6 bases, with 14 bases between. As DNA, the CDR3 is TGTGCCAGCAGCTTGCGGGGGGCGCAAGGTCAGCCCCAGCATTTT. Residues: CASSLRGAQGQPQHF.

The chain employs TRBV19 and TRBJ2-1; D is unclear. Germline-derived CDR1 and CDR2 are LNHDA and SQIVND (reference sequence). This CDR3 is built from 11 residues. Trimming cost V 8 bases and J 6 bases, with 8 bases left between them. Here the CDR3 DNA reads TGTGCCAGTTGGAGAGGCAATGAGCAGTTCTTC. Amino acids: CASWRGNEQFF.

This chain uses TRBV27 with TRBJ1-2; no clear D. In germline, CDR1 is MNHEY, CDR2 SMNVEV (reference sequence). V was trimmed by 6 bases and J by 3 bases, leaving 11 bases between them. This CDR3 has 13 amino acids. The CDR3 region is CASSQIQHYGYTF. CDR3 bases: TGTGCCAGCAGCCAAATACAGCACTATGGCTACACCTTC.

This clone was detected many times. The genes are TRBV6-2 or TRBV6-3 and TRBJ2-4, with 7 positions matching TRBD2. Trimming removed 6 bases from V and 8 bases from J; junction bases left unmatched: 10. The CDR3 consists of 14 residues. In germline, CDR1 is MNHEY, CDR2 SVGEGT. The CDR3 DNA is TGTGCCAGCAGCCCCGTAAGCGGGGCGGACATTCAGTACTTC. It is translated as CASSPVSGADIQYF.

V usage is TRBV19 and J usage is TRBJ1-2; D unclear. The CDR3 contains 14 residues. The V gene lost 7 bases and the J gene lost 5 bases, with 17 bases spanning the gap. CDR1 LNHDA and CDR2 SQIVND come from the germline V gene (reference sequence). The CDR3 DNA reads as TGTGCCAGTATGGAGGGCTTGGGAAAGTATGGCTACACCTTC. Protein: CASMEGLGKYGYTF.

V gene TRBV5-1 combines with J gene TRBJ2-1, with D possibly matching TRBD1 (6 bases). This CDR3 contains 14 residues. Trimming took 0 bases from V and 7 from J, leaving 11 bases between them. Germline CDR1 and CDR2: SGHRS and YFSETQ. The CDR3 region has the DNA TGCGCCAGCAGCTTGGCCCGAACAGGGAATGAGCAGTTCTTC. This codes for CASSLARTGNEQFF.

The gene calls are TRBV4-3 and TRBJ2-2; D remains unclear. Germline-derived CDR1 and CDR2 are LGHNA and YSLEER. With 0 bases removed from V and 6 bases from J, the gap between germline ends came to 17 bases. This CDR3 comprises 17 residues. The CDR3: CASSQDSPFVFPGELFF. CDR3 DNA sequence: TGCGCCAGCAGCCAAGATTCCCCCTTTGTGTTCCCCGGGGAGCTGTTTTTT.

The V and J genes are TRBV3-1 (or the pseudogene TRBV3-2) and TRBJ1-6; perhaps TRBD1 as D (5 bases). Trimming left V 0 bases short and J 9 bases short, with 9 bases between. This CDR3 has 14 residues. Looked up from germline, CDR1 is LGHDT and CDR2 is YNNKEL (reference sequence). For the CDR3, the DNA is TGTGCCAGCAGCCAAGAGAACAGGATTTCACCCCTCCACTTT. Translation: CASSQENRISPLHF.

The chain is built from TRBV7-6 and TRBJ2-5; 7 nucleotides align to TRBD1. Germline V gene sequence: CDR1 SGHVS, CDR2 FNYEAQ. The CDR3 is 15 residues long. After removal of 5 bases from V and 5 bases from J, the junction contained 11 bases not matched to a gene. The CDR3: CASSPTADREETQYF. CDR3 DNA sequence: TGTGCCAGCAGCCCGACGGCTGACAGGGAGGAGACCCAGTACTTC.

J is TRBJ2-6 and V is TRBV5-4; 9 positions agree with TRBD1. Trimming took 4 bases from V and 4 from J; bases not matched to a gene: 12. Germline V gene data show CDR1 as SGHNT and CDR2 as YYREEE (reference sequence). The CDR3 consists of 18 residues. CDR3 DNA: TGTGCCAGCAGCCCGAACGCCGGGACAGGGTTCGGGGCCAACGTCCTGACTTTC. It specifies CASSPNAGTGFGANVLTF. The variable domain in full, with the rest retrieved from reference TRBV5-4 and TRBJ2-6, is ETGVTQSPTHLIKTRGQQVTLRCSSQSGHNTVSWYQQALGQGPQFIFQYYREEENGRGNFPPRFSGLQFPNYSSELNVNALELDDSALYLCASSPNAGTGFGANVLTFGAGSRLTVL.

The V and J genes are TRBV29-1 and TRBJ1-1, with 7 bases lining up with TRBD1. V lost 4 bases, J lost 1 base, and 9 bases stayed unmatched. Germline V gene data show CDR1 as SQVTM and CDR2 as ANQGSEA. The CDR3 spans 15 residues. The CDR3 sequence is CSVGDMRTGNTEAFF. The CDR3 nucleotides are TGCAGCGTTGGGGATATGAGGACAGGGAACACTGAAGCTTTCTTT.

V is TRBV7-6 and J is TRBJ1-6, with 11 bases matching TRBD1. Germline CDR1 is SGHVS and CDR2 is FNYEAQ. V was pared by 2 bases and J by 1 base, with 10 bases of the junction left unmatched. CDR3 size: 20 residues. This chain's CDR3 is CASSLTETGTGGSYNSPLHF. The DNA of the CDR3 is TGTGCCAGCAGCTTAACAGAGACAGGGACAGGGGGATCCTATAATTCACCCCTCCACTTT.

The chain recombines TRBV5-6 with TRBJ1-2; D is undetermined. With 1 base removed from V and 8 bases from J, the gap between germline ends came to 6 bases. This CDR3 contains 11 residues. Germline lookup yields CDR1 SGHDT and CDR2 YYEEEE. CDR3 protein: CASSLISGYTF. In nucleotides, the CDR3 is TGTGCCAGCAGCTTGATTAGCGGCTACACCTTC.

The rearrangement links TRBV27 to TRBJ2-3; TRBD2 agrees at 12 bases. The junction had 5 bases not matched to a gene; V was cut back by 4 bases and J by 6 bases. The CDR3 runs 15 residues. From germline, CDR1 is MNHEY and CDR2 SMNVEV (reference sequence). The CDR3 here is CASSSSGGVRDTQYF. DNA for the CDR3: TGTGCCAGCAGTTCTAGCGGGGGGGTCCGGGATACGCAGTATTTT.

The chain combines TRBV7-3 with TRBJ2-3; D is perhaps TRBD2 (6 bases). The CDR3 contains 15 residues. CDR1 is SGHTA, CDR2 FQGTGA, per germline. The germline V and J ends were trimmed by 5 bases and 3 bases, with 15 bases remaining between them. The CDR3 protein is CASSPGSTSTDTQYF. DNA of the CDR3: TGTGCCAGCAGCCCCGGGAGTACATCTACAGATACGCAGTATTTT.

The chain employs TRBV12-3 or TRBV12-4 and TRBJ1-6; no clear D gene. Trimming left V 1 base short and J 7 bases short, with 5 bases between. The CDR3 extends over 13 amino acids. The CDR3 sequence is CASSLVRNSPLHF. As DNA, the CDR3 is TGTGCCAGCAGTTTAGTCAGGAATTCACCCCTCCACTTT.

The CDR3 is CASRYTGTNSPLHF. CDR3 in DNA: TGTGCCAGCAGGTATACCGGGACAAATTCACCCCTCCACTTT. The chain combines TRBV6-5 with TRBJ1-6; D may be TRBD1 (6 bases). Germline V CDR1 and CDR2: MNHEY, SVGAGI. The ends were cut back, 6 bases at V and 7 bases at J, with 13 bases in the middle. This CDR3 region has 14 residues.

This clone was counted a few times. CDR3 nucleotides: TGCAGCGTTGAAGGGAGGACAGGGAACACCGGGGAGCTGTTTTTT. Its protein product is CSVEGRTGNTGELFF. This chain uses TRBV29-1 with TRBJ2-2; TRBD1 matches at 7 bases. The CDR3 sequence is 15 residues long. J lost 1 base, V lost 1 base, and 3 bases had no gene match. Germline CDR1 reads SQVTM; CDR2 reads ANQGSEA.

The chain is built from TRBV18 and TRBJ1-3; D uncertain. The CDR3 extends over 16 amino acids. Trimming removed 6 bases at V and 3 bases at J, with 18 bases between. Germline-derived CDR1 and CDR2 are KGHSH and LQKENI. This CDR3 is CASSTGREAYGNTIYF. The CDR3 nucleotides are TGTGCCAGCTCCACCGGGAGGGAAGCGTATGGAAACACCATATATTTT.

The chain is built from TRBV5-6 and TRBJ2-3; 10 bases agree with TRBD1. CDR1 SGHDT and CDR2 YYEEEE come from the germline V gene. The V and J ends lost 2 bases and 5 bases, in that order; junction bases with no gene match: 14. The CDR3 length is 18 residues. The CDR3 reads CASSFDRGRLSSGDTQYF. The CDR3 coding sequence is TGTGCCAGCAGCTTCGACAGGGGGCGTCTTTCGAGCGGAGATACGCAGTATTTT.

The V and J genes are TRBV5-1 and TRBJ1-2, with D maybe TRBD1 (6 bases). The V end lost 2 bases, the J end lost 4 bases, and 15 bases lay between the germline ends. The length of the CDR3 is 15 residues. Per the germline V gene, CDR1 is SGHRS and CDR2 is YFSETQ. The CDR3 region has the DNA TGCGCCAGCAGCTTAGTAACGGGACAACCCTATGGCTACACCTTC. The encoded protein is CASSLVTGQPYGYTF.

The chain has TRBV23-1 and TRBJ1-4; 9 positions match TRBD1. TRBV23-1 is labeled an ORF, and its function is uncertain. The CDR3 length is 14 residues. J lost 7 bases, V lost 8 bases, and 8 bases had no gene match. The CDR3 DNA reads as TGCGCCAGCCGAACCGGGACAGGGTGTGAAAAACTGTTTTTT. This encodes CASRTGTGCEKLFF.

The V gene is TRBV12-3 or TRBV12-4, the J gene TRBJ1-1, with a tentative D call TRBD1 (6 bases). CDR3 length equals 13 residues. V was shortened by 5 bases and J by 1 base, with 8 bases between the two germline ends. CDR3 in DNA: TGTGCCAGCAGTAAGGACAGGAACACTGAAGCTTTCTTT. This sequence encodes CASSKDRNTEAFF.

In its sample, this clone was seen a few times. J is TRBJ2-7 and V is TRBV7-9, with TRBD1 matching over 7 bases. V lost 4 bases, J lost 1 base, and 7 bases stayed unmatched. CDR1 is SEHNR, CDR2 FQNEAQ, per germline (reference sequence). This CDR3 has 15 residues. CDR3 in amino acids: CASSSSDRLSYEQYF. The CDR3 region has the DNA TGTGCCAGCAGCTCCTCGGACAGGCTTTCCTACGAGCAGTACTTC. Combining the CDR3 with reference TRBV7-9 and TRBJ2-7 gives the whole variable domain DTGVSQNPRHKITKRGQNVTFRCDPISEHNRLYWYRQTLGQGPEFLTYFQNEAQLEKSRLLSDRFSAERPKGSFSTLEIQRTEQGDSAMYLCASSSSDRLSYEQYFGPGTRLTVT.

The chain links TRBV2 to TRBJ2-7, with 9 bases identical to TRBD1. This CDR3 has 16 residues. Germline V gene data show CDR1 as SNHLY and CDR2 as FYNNEI. V lost 4 bases, J lost 0 bases, and 7 bases stayed unmatched. CDR3 in DNA: TGTGCCAGCAGTGCCAACAGGGGGCCCCTCTCCTACGAGCAGTACTTC. Protein product: CASSANRGPLSYEQYF.

V usage is TRBV11-3 and J usage is TRBJ2-7; a weak D match, TRBD2 (6 bases). The CDR3 loop spans 14 amino acids. Germline CDR1 and CDR2: SGHNT and YENEEA. V dropped 6 bases and J dropped 7 bases, with 19 bases sitting between them. The CDR3 loop reads CASSFNRDSVEQYF. For the CDR3, the DNA is TGTGCCAGCAGTTTCAACCGGGACTCCGTAGAGCAGTACTTC. The full variable domain, its missing parts supplied by reference TRBV11-3 and TRBJ2-7, is EAGVVQSPRYKIIEKKQPVAFWCNPISGHNTLYWYLQNLGQGPELLIRYENEEAVDDSQLPKDRFSAERLKGVDSTLKIQPAELGDSAVYLCASSFNRDSVEQYFGPGTRLTVT.